The 13 T cell receptor beta chains presented below share a single source sample, sequenced in a study of blood T cell repertoires in COVID-19. Profiled with immunoSEQ multiplex PCR; TCRdb holds only in-frame clones, not every one. The sample lists 150,000 or so clones; roughly four fifths were seen once. Sequenced: PBMCs or T cells enriched from blood (not recorded which). The receptors were gathered from a man in his fifties or sixties who had recovered from COVID-19.

The V gene is TRBV5-1, the J gene TRBJ2-1; 14 bases align to TRBD2. The germline V gene encodes CDR1 SGHRS and CDR2 YFSETQ. This CDR3 comprises 15 residues. J was trimmed by 7 bases and V by 4 bases; bases with no gene match: 4. DNA for the CDR3: TGCGCCAGCAGCCATGGACTAGCGGGGGGTAATGAGCAGTTCTTC. It yields the protein CASSHGLAGGNEQFF.

This clone was picked up one time. V is TRBV12-5 and J is TRBJ1-2; 7 bases are shared with TRBD1. This CDR3 is built from 13 residues. CDR1 LGHNT and CDR2 FRNRAP come from the germline V gene. J lost 7 bases, V lost 2 bases, and 4 bases had no gene match. The DNA of the CDR3 is TGTGCTAGTGGTTTGACCACAGGGGCTGGCTACACCTTC. Its protein is CASGLTTGAGYTF.

The rearrangement joins TRBV25-1 to TRBJ1-2; D may be TRBD1 (5 bases). Trimming removed 5 bases at V and 2 bases at J, with 12 bases between. The CDR3 runs to 14 residues. Germline assignment: CDR1 MGHDK and CDR2 SYGVNS. The CDR3 protein is CASSLGGANYGYTF. The CDR3 nucleotides read TGTGCCAGCAGTCTAGGTGGGGCCAACTATGGCTACACCTTC.

The chain employs TRBV6-6 and TRBJ1-6, with D tentatively TRBD1 (5 bases). This CDR3 spans 15 amino acids. V was trimmed by 0 bases and J by 6 bases, leaving 9 bases between them. CDR1 is MNHNY, CDR2 SVGAGI, per germline (reference sequence). CDR3 loop: CASSYSGGVNSPLHF. CDR3 DNA: TGTGCCAGCAGTTACTCGGGAGGGGTTAATTCACCCCTCCACTTT.

This rearrangement joins TRBV5-1 to TRBJ1-2, with 10 bases that match TRBD1. This CDR3 comprises 16 residues. The germline gives CDR1 SGHRS, CDR2 YFSETQ. With 5 bases clipped from V and 4 bases from J, the junction kept 11 bases outside the gene matches. In DNA form, the CDR3 reads TGCGCCAGCAGACCCGGGACAGGGGAAAACTCCTATGGCTACACCTTC. Amino acids: CASRPGTGENSYGYTF.

The rearrangement joins TRBV24-1 to TRBJ2-1, with TRBD1 matching 8 bases. The germline gives CDR1 KGHDR, CDR2 SFDVKD. The CDR3 runs to 14 residues. Trimming took 5 bases from V and 9 from J; bases not matched to a gene: 8. The CDR3 here is CATSAPRGLVEQFF. The CDR3 DNA sequence: TGTGCCACCAGTGCGCCCAGGGGGCTGGTTGAGCAGTTCTTC.

This clone was seen a single time. The rearrangement joins TRBV5-1 to TRBJ1-5; D unresolved. The CDR3 is made up of 14 amino acids. Trimming took 0 bases from V and 9 from J, leaving 13 bases between them. Per germline, CDR1 SGHRS and CDR2 YFSETQ. In nucleotides, the CDR3 is TGCGCCAGCAGCTTGGCGCCGGTGACATGGCCCCAGCATTTT. Protein product: CASSLAPVTWPQHF.

The J gene is TRBJ1-5, the V gene TRBV27, with D uncertain. V lost 5 bases and J lost 6, with 8 bases in between. Germline loops: CDR1 MNHEY, CDR2 SMNVEV (reference sequence). CDR3 length equals 12 residues. CDR3: CASSPLGQPQHF. In DNA form, the CDR3 reads TGTGCCAGCAGTCCCCTAGGTCAGCCCCAGCATTTT.

This rearrangement joins TRBV5-6 to TRBJ1-4, with TRBD1 matching 7 bases. Germline CDR1 SGHDT, CDR2 YYEEEE. V lost 1 base, J lost 2 bases, and 11 bases stayed unmatched. CDR3 length: 18 amino acids. The CDR3 here is CASSLQGRGRGTNEKLFF. CDR3 coding DNA: TGTGCCAGCAGCTTGCAGGGAAGGGGGCGAGGGACTAATGAAAAACTGTTTTTT.

The J gene is TRBJ2-7, the V gene TRBV29-1, with D possibly TRBD2 on 6 matching bases. The V gene's germline CDR1 is SQVTM and CDR2 ANQGSEA. The germline V and J ends were trimmed by 4 bases and 2 bases, with 9 bases remaining between them. CDR3 length equals 12 residues. The CDR3 here is CSVVGTAYEQYF. In nucleotides, the CDR3 is TGCAGCGTTGTCGGGACTGCCTACGAGCAGTACTTC.

The chain joins TRBV7-2 to TRBJ2-7; 7 bases match TRBD1. After removal of 0 bases from V and 0 bases from J, the junction contained 2 bases not matched to a gene. The germline CDR1 and CDR2 sequences are SGHTA and FQGNSA. The CDR3 has 15 residues. The CDR3 sequence: CASSLARDSSYEQYF. The CDR3 region has the DNA TGTGCCAGCAGCTTAGCCCGGGACAGCTCCTACGAGCAGTACTTC.

The chain links TRBV7-2 to TRBJ2-4; D uncertain. Germline V CDR1 and CDR2: SGHTA, FQGNSA. Deletions cut 7 bases from V and 0 bases from J, with 10 bases between. The CDR3 totals 14 residues. The CDR3 protein is CASTPSLAKNIQYF. The CDR3 region has the DNA TGTGCCAGCACCCCCTCTCTAGCCAAAAACATTCAGTACTTC.

As to this clone: One junction end does not reproduce the germline sequence, and a read error may be involved. The chain links TRBV7-7 to TRBJ1-5; D call uncertain. The V gene's germline CDR1 is SSHAT and CDR2 FNYEAQ (reference sequence). The CDR3 totals 13 residues. In nucleotides, the CDR3 is TGTGCTAGCAGCTCGCAGGAAAATCAGCCCCAGCATTTT. Translated: CASSSQENQPQHF.